This T cell receptor beta chain was identified during a study of T cells after yellow fever vaccination. Across the study: Fractions with few cells were prepared using SMART-Seq v4 Ultra Low Input. Overall study results and limits: Most primary-vaccination clones reappeared after the booster (about 95% CD4, 88% CD8).

Each CDR3 protein gets one entry after TCRdb re-called the 5' RACE reads with MiXCR. The sample consists of a few hundred thousand distinct CDR3 sequences, under 25% of them appearing once. Germline V gene data show CDR1 as MNHEY and CDR2 as SMNVEV (reference sequence). The CDR3 consists of 17 residues. Unmatched junction bases numbered 3, after V lost 1 base and J lost 0 bases. Of note for this clonotype: The antigen is unknown.

This receptor was obtained from a man between 25 and 39 years old who received the YFV17D yellow fever vaccine. Sample: PBMCs, taken 15 days after the yellow fever booster vaccination. This chain connects TRBV27 to TRBJ2-6, with 7 nucleotides matching TRBD2. The CDR3 nucleotides read TGTGCCAGCAGTTTATTTTCGGGGGGCTCTGGGGCCAACGTCCTGACTTTC. Its protein product is CASSLFSGGSGANVLTF.